These 32 T cell receptor beta chains share one sample of origin, sequenced in a study of blood T cells in healthy people across ages. Then a second PCR, running about 7 to 11 cycles, was carried out with a sample-barcoded 5' primer and a J-beta primer mix. TCRdb analysed the 5' RACE reads with MiXCR anew, one entry per CDR3 protein. The sample contains 550,000 to 700,000 distinct CDR3 sequences, 27% of which appear only once. Sequencing used blood. The receptors originated from a woman between 65 and 79 years old in good health.

On this clonotype itself: One end of the junction is discordant with germline, which a read error may explain. The chain has TRBV20-1 and TRBJ1-1; 8 bases line up with TRBD1. The CDR3 length is 14 residues. Germline assignment: CDR1 DFQATT and CDR2 SNEGSKA (reference sequence). CDR3 DNA sequence: TGCAGTGCTAGTTCGACAGGGGTGGCCACTGAAGCATTCTTT. Translation gives CSASSTGVATEAFF.

The rearrangement joins TRBV7-3 to TRBJ2-2; 9 nucleotides line up with TRBD1. This CDR3 has 19 amino acids. Germline V lookup: CDR1 SGHTA, CDR2 FQGTGA. Trimming took 2 bases from V and 2 from J; bases not matched to a gene: 12. The CDR3 sequence: CASSLGGTGRSSNTGELFF. The DNA for the CDR3 is TGTGCCAGCAGCTTAGGCGGGACAGGGAGGAGTTCCAACACCGGGGAGCTGTTTTTT.

This chain uses TRBV6-5 with TRBJ2-5; 7 bases map to TRBD2. V gave up 6 bases and J gave up 1 base; unmatched junction bases: 8. In germline, CDR1 is MNHEY, CDR2 SVGAGI. CDR3 length equals 15 residues. In nucleotides, the CDR3 is TGTGCCAGCAGCCCTCCGGGCGGGAGCCAAGAGACCCAGTACTTC. As protein: CASSPPGGSQETQYF.

CDR3 sequence (DNA): TGTGCCAGCAGTTCCACGACAGGCTCGAGCTCCTATAATTCACCCCTCCACTTT. Amino acid sequence: CASSSTTGSSSYNSPLHF. The chain recombines TRBV6-5 with TRBJ1-6; possibly TRBD1 for D (6 bases). Germline V gene data show CDR1 as MNHEY and CDR2 as SVGAGI. The CDR3 has 18 amino acids. V lost 4 bases, J lost 0 bases, and 16 bases lay in between.

The V call is TRBV28, the J call TRBJ1-5; no firm D call. Trimming removed 7 bases from V and 6 bases from J, with 16 bases in between. Germline CDR1 MDHEN, CDR2 SYDVKM. CDR3 length: 14 amino acids. CDR3 bases: TGTGCCAGCATCCCGCCTCGGGTTTCTCAGCCCCAGCATTTT. This gives the protein CASIPPRVSQPQHF.

This CDR3 is CASSTRDRNAYEQYF. For the CDR3, the DNA is TGTGCCAGCAGCACCCGGGACAGGAATGCCTACGAGCAGTACTTC. The J gene is TRBJ2-7, the V gene TRBV7-9; 8 bases are shared with TRBD1. The CDR3 totals 15 residues. Germline V gene lookup returns CDR1 SEHNR and CDR2 FQNEAQ (reference sequence). J gave up 2 bases and V 5 bases, and 8 bases lay outside the gene matches.

This clonotype was observed a handful of times. The gene calls are TRBV20-1 and TRBJ2-3; D ambiguous. CDR1 is DFQATT and CDR2 is SNEGSKA in the germline V gene (reference sequence). V was clipped by 2 bases and J by 0 bases, with 6 bases between them. The CDR3 contains 13 residues. The CDR3 spells CSARQPSTDTQYF. CDR3 DNA: TGCAGTGCTAGACAGCCTAGCACAGATACGCAGTATTTT.

The chain recombines TRBV24-1 with TRBJ2-1, with 7 nucleotides matching TRBD2. Trimming at V came to 7 bases and at J to 5 bases, leaving 7 bases not matched to a gene. This CDR3 spans 14 amino acids. Germline V gives CDR1 KGHDR, CDR2 SFDVKD. The DNA of the CDR3 is TGTGCCACCAGCCCCTCGGGGGGTAACAATGAGCAGTTCTTC. Translated, it gives CATSPSGGNNEQFF.

V and J are TRBV2 and TRBJ1-2; D is ambiguous. CDR3 length: 13 residues. The germline gives CDR1 SNHLY, CDR2 FYNNEI. V shed 3 bases and J shed 4 bases, with 9 bases lying between them. The CDR3 DNA reads as TGTGCCAGCAGTGACTGGTCAGGCTATGGCTACACCTTC. It specifies CASSDWSGYGYTF.

The chain recombines TRBV20-1 with TRBJ2-1, with no clear D. The V gene lost 3 bases and the J gene lost 7 bases, with 19 bases spanning the gap. CDR1 and CDR2 (germline): DFQATT, SNEGSKA (reference sequence). This CDR3 spans 15 amino acids. The CDR3 is CSASPRSSGRNEQFF. In DNA form, the CDR3 reads TGCAGTGCTAGTCCTCGATCCTCCGGCAGGAATGAGCAGTTCTTC.

This clonotype has more than one count but fewer than ten. The chain combines TRBV5-5 with TRBJ2-4, with no clear D. The CDR3 is 14 residues long. Germline V lookup: CDR1 SGHKS, CDR2 YYEKEE (reference sequence). Deletions cut 0 bases from V and 8 bases from J, with 12 bases between. CDR3 DNA: TGTGCCAGCAGCTTGGGTTCGGGTGGGGACATTCAGTACTTC. It is translated as CASSLGSGGDIQYF.

This clonotype was found a few times. The genes are TRBV12-3 or TRBV12-4 and TRBJ2-1; D possibly corresponds to TRBD2 (5 bases). V lost 0 bases and J 9 bases, leaving 9 bases between the germline ends. The CDR3 length is 13 residues. DNA for the CDR3: TGTGCCAGCAGTTTAGCGCACGGGGTTGAGCAGTTCTTC. Its protein product is CASSLAHGVEQFF.

This clonotype was observed a handful of times. This chain joins TRBV5-1 and TRBJ2-5; TRBD1 matches 8 bases. Germline assignment: CDR1 SGHRS and CDR2 YFSETQ. The CDR3 totals 15 residues. V shed 1 base and J 5 bases; nucleotides not matched to a gene: 7. The CDR3 region has the DNA TGCGCCAGCAGCTTGACCGGACAGGGCGGGGAGACCCAGTACTTC. It specifies CASSLTGQGGETQYF.

This clonotype has more than one count but fewer than ten. The J gene is TRBJ2-7, the V gene TRBV7-2; 9 bases fit TRBD1. Germline trimming cut 4 bases from V and 1 base from J; bases unmatched to any gene: 5. The germline gives CDR1 SGHTA, CDR2 FQGNSA. The CDR3 runs 15 residues. The CDR3 spells CASSSNRGRSYEQYF. DNA for the CDR3: TGTGCCAGCAGCTCCAACAGGGGGCGATCCTACGAGCAGTACTTC.

The chain couples TRBV7-2 to TRBJ1-1; 7 nucleotides align to TRBD1. V was clipped by 5 bases and J by 0 bases; unmatched bases: 6. CDR3 length: 15 residues. The germline V gene encodes CDR1 SGHTA and CDR2 FQGNSA. In DNA form, the CDR3 reads TGTGCCAGCAGCCCCCAGGGGGGTATGAACACTGAAGCTTTCTTT. Translation gives CASSPQGGMNTEAFF.

This clonotype has a handful of counts. The chain recombines TRBV7-3 with TRBJ2-1; 11 nucleotides match TRBD2. CDR1 SGHTA and CDR2 FQGTGA come from the germline V gene. Losses at the gene ends were 6 bases for V and 6 bases for J; bases not matched to a gene: 10. This CDR3 comprises 16 residues. CDR3 in amino acids: CASRSPSGRRSNEQFF. CDR3 nucleotides: TGTGCCAGCAGGTCTCCTAGCGGGAGGCGTTCCAATGAGCAGTTCTTC.

The table lists this clonotype with a count of one. The conserved final phenylalanine or tryptophan is absent from the CDR3, which likely points to a read error. The rearrangement joins TRBV13 to TRBJ2-7; 7 bases are a match to TRBD1. The last part of the DNA fits TRBJ2-5 better; the J call may be wrong. The CDR3 is made up of 15 amino acids. Germline V CDR1 and CDR2: PRHDT, FYEKMQ (reference sequence). The DNA of the CDR3 is TGTGCCAGCAGCCCCCAAGCAGGGGGTTCGGAGACCCAGTACCTC. Amino acids: CASSPQAGGSETQYL.

To note about this clonotype: A much larger clone differs from this one at a single base, so this may be a read error. The chain is built from TRBV29-1 and TRBJ2-3; weak D call: TRBD1 (5 bases). This CDR3 has 12 residues. The germline CDR1 and CDR2 sequences are SQVTM and ANQGSEA. The V end was cut by 4 bases, the J end by 5 bases, with 10 bases between. The CDR3 DNA follows: TGCAGCGTTGGACAGCGCATAGATACGCAGTATTTT. Translation: CSVGQRIDTQYF.

The chain recombines TRBV29-1 with TRBJ2-1, with unresolved D. This CDR3 contains 10 residues. The germline V gene encodes CDR1 SQVTM and CDR2 ANQGSEA. With 5 bases removed from V and 8 bases from J, the gap between germline ends came to 7 bases. CDR3 sequence reads: CSVILYEQFF. CDR3 coding DNA: TGCAGCGTTATTCTCTATGAGCAGTTCTTC.

This clonotype was seen a few times. CDR3 in DNA: TGTGCCAGCTCCGGGGACAGAACGAACACTGAAGCTTTCTTT. Protein product: CASSGDRTNTEAFF. The chain has TRBV18 and TRBJ1-1, with 7 bases aligning to TRBD1. Trimming at V came to 6 bases and at J to 1 base, leaving 5 bases not matched to a gene. The germline CDR1 and CDR2 sequences are KGHSH and LQKENI. The CDR3 has 14 residues.

The chain has TRBV6-1 and TRBJ1-2; D unresolved. This CDR3 is 11 amino acids long. The V and J ends lost 6 bases and 1 base respectively, with 3 bases between them. Germline assignment: CDR1 MNHNS and CDR2 SASEGT. CDR3 sequence (DNA): TGTGCCAGCAGCGGTAACTATGGCTACACCTTC. Amino acids: CASSGNYGYTF.

This clonotype was picked up a small number of times. Here the CDR3 DNA reads TGCAGCGCCGCAGGGACTGAAAAACTGTTTTTT. Protein: CSAAGTEKLFF. The J gene is TRBJ1-4, the V gene TRBV29-1; D perhaps matches TRBD1 (5 bases). Trimming pared 7 bases from V and 7 bases from J, leaving 10 bases between. Germline V gene lookup returns CDR1 SQVTM and CDR2 ANQGSEA. The length of the CDR3 is 11 residues.

This rearrangement joins TRBV6-6 to TRBJ1-5; 11 bases line up with TRBD1. The V segment lost 5 bases and the J segment 7 bases; nucleotides outside the gene matches: 4. CDR3 length: 14 residues. CDR1 is MNHNY, CDR2 SVGAGI, per germline (reference sequence). DNA for the CDR3: TGTGCCAGCAGTGGACAGGGGGCCCGGCAGCCCCAGCATTTT. Amino acid sequence: CASSGQGARQPQHF.

This clonotype has more than one count but fewer than ten. The chain employs TRBV12-3 or TRBV12-4 and TRBJ1-1, with D possibly being TRBD1 (5 bases). The CDR3 has 14 residues. The V end lost 6 bases, the J end lost 6 bases, and 17 bases lay between the germline ends. CDR3 amino acids: CASSRRQGQAEAFF. The CDR3 DNA is TGTGCCAGCAGCCGTAGGCAGGGTCAAGCTGAAGCTTTCTTT.

This clonotype was detected only a few times. The chain is built from TRBV7-8 and TRBJ2-5, with no clear D. Germline values: CDR1 SGHVS, CDR2 FQNEAQ. This CDR3 is 15 amino acids long. V was shortened by 7 bases and J by 1 base, with 16 bases between the two germline ends. CDR3 in DNA: TGTGCCAGCACCCGAGCGTTCCGGACCCAAGAGACCCAGTACTTC. It encodes CASTRAFRTQETQYF.

This chain joins TRBV7-3 and TRBJ2-7, with D tentatively TRBD1 (6 bases). The germline V gene encodes CDR1 SGHTA and CDR2 FQGTGA. The CDR3 length is 15 residues. Trimming shortened V by 1 base and J by 3 bases, and 13 bases separated the two germline ends. In nucleotides, the CDR3 is TGTGCCAGCAGCTTAAATGGGCAGGGGAACTACGAGCAGTACTTC. Its translation: CASSLNGQGNYEQYF.

This clonotype has more than one count but fewer than ten. The V gene is TRBV3-1, the J gene TRBJ2-7, with 9 bases aligning to TRBD2. Trimming cost V 1 base and J 1 base; bases outside gene matches: 5. Germline V gives CDR1 LGHDT, CDR2 YNNKEL (reference sequence). There are 16 residues in the CDR3. Here the CDR3 reads CASSQGAGGVSYEQYF. CDR3 DNA sequence: TGTGCCAGCAGCCAAGGCGCGGGGGGGGTTTCCTACGAGCAGTACTTC.

The chain recombines TRBV6-2 or TRBV6-3 with TRBJ2-7, with a tentative D call TRBD2 (5 bases). The CDR3 sequence is 15 residues long. Trimming pared 3 bases from V and 2 bases from J, leaving 14 bases between. Germline V lookup: CDR1 MNHEY, CDR2 SVGEGT. CDR3 sequence reads: CASSYYSRTPYEQYF. The CDR3 coding sequence is TGTGCCAGCAGTTATTATTCCCGGACTCCCTACGAGCAGTACTTC.

The chain has TRBV4-3 and TRBJ1-1, with a weak D call TRBD1 (5 bases). This CDR3 is built from 14 residues. Germline V lookup: CDR1 LGHNA, CDR2 YSLEER. The V end lost 0 bases, the J end lost 7 bases, and 12 bases lay between the germline ends. Here the CDR3 DNA reads TGCGCCAGCAGCCAAGATTGGGCGGGGGGTGAAGCTTTCTTT. This translates into CASSQDWAGGEAFF.

This clonotype was seen more than once but under ten times. The chain has TRBV12-3 or TRBV12-4 and TRBJ2-5; the D is unclear. Matching the DNA end better, TRBJ2-7 makes the J call doubtful. CDR3 size: 12 residues. The CDR3 coding sequence is TGTGCCAGCAGTTTAGACACTGGCGAGCAGTACTTC. Translated, it gives CASSLDTGEQYF.

In this sample, this clonotype turned up a few times. The chain has TRBV5-1 and TRBJ1-1, with 11 bases lining up with TRBD1. The CDR3 has 15 amino acids. The V gene's germline CDR1 is SGHRS and CDR2 YFSETQ. With 0 bases clipped from V and 4 bases from J, the junction kept 2 bases outside the gene matches. The CDR3 sequence is CASSLDGTGGTEAFF. CDR3 in DNA: TGCGCCAGCAGCTTGGACGGGACAGGGGGCACTGAAGCTTTCTTT. Full variable domain (outside the CDR3, taken from reference TRBV5-1 and TRBJ1-1): KAGVTQTPRYLIKTRGQQVTLSCSPISGHRSVSWYQQTPGQGLQFLFEYFSETQRNKGNFPGRFSGRQFSNSRSEMNVSTLELGDSALYLCASSLDGTGGTEAFFGQGTRLTVV.

CDR3: CSVPGTGPEKLFF. In nucleotides, the CDR3 is TGCAGTGTACCCGGGACAGGGCCTGAAAAACTGTTTTTT. The gene calls are TRBV20-1 and TRBJ1-4; TRBD1 aligns across 9 bases. J lost 7 bases, V lost 7 bases, and 7 bases had no gene match. This CDR3 spans 13 amino acids. From germline, CDR1 is DFQATT and CDR2 SNEGSKA (reference sequence).